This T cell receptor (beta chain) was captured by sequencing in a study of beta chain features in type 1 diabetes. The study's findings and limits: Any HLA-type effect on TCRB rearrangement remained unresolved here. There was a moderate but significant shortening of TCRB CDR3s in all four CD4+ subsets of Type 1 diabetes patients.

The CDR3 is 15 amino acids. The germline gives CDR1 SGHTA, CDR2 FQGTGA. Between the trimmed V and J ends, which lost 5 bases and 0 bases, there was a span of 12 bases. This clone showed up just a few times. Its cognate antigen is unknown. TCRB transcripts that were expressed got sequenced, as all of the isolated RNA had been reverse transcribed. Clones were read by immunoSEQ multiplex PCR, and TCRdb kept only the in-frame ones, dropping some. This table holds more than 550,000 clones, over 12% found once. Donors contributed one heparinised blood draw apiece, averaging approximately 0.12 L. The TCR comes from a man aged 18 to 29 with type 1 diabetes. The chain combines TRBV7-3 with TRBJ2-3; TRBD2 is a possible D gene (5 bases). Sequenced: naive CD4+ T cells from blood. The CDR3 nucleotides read TGTGCCAGCAGCCCAGTGGCGGGTAGCACAGATACGCAGTATTTT. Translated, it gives CASSPVAGSTDTQYF.